This is a list of T cell receptor beta chains from one sample in a study of PD-1 blockade in classical Hodgkin lymphoma. Clones were read by immunoSEQ multiplex PCR, and TCRdb kept only the in-frame ones, dropping some. The sample contains tens of thousands of clones, 91% of which appear only once. The sample consisted of peripheral blood mononuclear cells (PBMCs), taken before the fourth cycle of nivolumab. The origin of the receptors is a human donor with classical Hodgkin lymphoma. Both conserved end residues are part of each CDR3. A D gene is named only where the DNA matches it firmly. A clone size is listed for some rows: how often the clone was seen (once, few, many), or a class if it is expanded.

J gene | V gene | CDR3 length | D gene | clone size | CDR3 DNA | CDR3 protein
TRBJ1-1 | TRBV6-6 | 12 | - | - | TGTGCCAGCAGAGAGACGGGCACTGAAGCTTTCTTT | CASRETGTEAFF
TRBJ2-4 | TRBV11-2 | 15 | TRBD1 | - | TGTGCCAGCAGCTTAGAAAGCCGGGACAGGGGTATTCAGTACTTC | CASSLESRDRGIQYF
TRBJ1-3 | TRBV7-9 | 16 | TRBD1 | - | TGTGCCAGCAGCTTCCAGGGACAGGGGTTTGGAAACACCATATATTTT | CASSFQGQGFGNTIYF
TRBJ1-2 | TRBV5-6 | 17 | TRBD1 | - | TGTGCCAGCAGCTTGTGGGTGTGGGACAGGGACTTTCGCGGCTACACCTTC | CASSLWVWDRDFRGYTF
TRBJ2-5 | TRBV5-4 | 16 | - | once | TGTGCCAGCAGCTTGGTGGGCAGGGTGAGGGGAGAGACCCAGTACTTC | CASSLVGRVRGETQYF
TRBJ1-1 | TRBV13 | 14 | - | - | TGTGCCACGGGTTGGGGGGCGGAGGACACTGAAGCTTTCTTT | CATGWGAEDTEAFF
TRBJ1-5 | TRBV6-6 | 14 | - | - | TGTGCCAGCAGCATCACAGGTTTTTGGCAGCCCCAGCATTTT | CASSITGFWQPQHF
TRBJ1-4 | TRBV18 | 15 | - | - | TGTGCCAGCTCACCAGTGAAGGGGACCCACGAAAAACTGTTTTTT | CASSPVKGTHEKLFF
TRBJ2-2 | TRBV7-2 | 14 | TRBD2 | - | TGTGCCAGCACCCGGACTAGTTCCGACGGGGAGCTGTTTTTT | CASTRTSSDGELFF
TRBJ1-1 | TRBV6-1 | 14 | - | - | TGTGCCAGCAGCCCCCTCGGTGGGAGGGGTGAAGCTTTCTTT | CASSPLGGRGEAFF
TRBJ2-7 | TRBV30 | 12 | TRBD1 | - | TGTGCCTGGAACAGGGGGAGCCACGAGCAGTACTTC | CAWNRGSHEQYF
TRBJ1-3 | TRBV5-4 | 15 | TRBD1 | - | TGTGCCAGCAGCGGGGGACAGTCCTCTGGAAACACCATATATTTT | CASSGGQSSGNTIYF
TRBJ1-5 | TRBV6-5 | 14 | - | - | TGTGCCAGCAGTTACGGGGGTATCAACCAGCCCCAGCATTTT | CASSYGGINQPQHF
TRBJ2-1 | TRBV20-1 | 11 | - | once | TGCATTGCGCGGGCCGTCAATGAGCAGTTCTTC | CIARAVNEQFF
TRBJ2-5 | TRBV19 | 16 | TRBD1 | - | TGTGCCAGTAGTATATTGGGACAGGGCATCGGAGGGACCCAGTACTTC | CASSILGQGIGGTQYF
TRBJ2-1 | TRBV5-4 | 17 | TRBD1 | - | TGTGCCAGCAGCGGAAACAGGGGGTCTATCTCCTACAATGAGCAGTTCTTC | CASSGNRGSISYNEQFF
TRBJ1-1 | TRBV27 | 13 | - | - | TGTGCCAGCAGTTATTTGGAGTCGACTGAAGCTTTCTTT | CASSYLESTEAFF
TRBJ1-1 | TRBV30 | 13 | - | - | TGTGCCTGGAGTGTCGGGAGGAACACTGAAGCTTTCTTT | CAWSVGRNTEAFF
TRBJ2-7 | TRBV6-5 | 14 | TRBD1 | - | TGTGCCAGCAGCTCCGGGACAGGCCCCTACGAGCAGTACTTC | CASSSGTGPYEQYF
TRBJ1-3 | TRBV7-6 | 17 | TRBD1 | - | TGTGCCAGCAGCCATGCCCCGGGACAGGGGTTCGGAAACACCATATATTTT | CASSHAPGQGFGNTIYF
TRBJ2-5 | TRBV30 | 13 | - | - | TGTGCCTGGAGTGTAGGAGTCGTAGAGACCCAGTACTTC | CAWSVGVVETQYF
TRBJ2-2 | TRBV7-8 | 13 | - | - | TGTGCCAGCAGCACGGGGGTGAACGGGGAGCTGTTTTTT | CASSTGVNGELFF
TRBJ1-3 | TRBV2 | 12 | - | - | TGTGCCAGCATAGGGGGTCAGAACACCATATATTTT | CASIGGQNTIYF
TRBJ1-2 | TRBV6-5 | 15 | - | - | TGTGCCAGCAGTTACAACTCCGCAGTCGGCTATGGCTACACCTTC | CASSYNSAVGYGYTF
TRBJ1-2 | TRBV6-1 | 13 | - | once | TGTGCCATCGACGACGACAGCTACTATGGCTACACCTTC | CAIDDDSYYGYTF
TRBJ1-2 | TRBV19 | 13 | - | - | TGTGCCAGTACCCTTTCAGGGCGCTATGGCTACACCTTC | CASTLSGRYGYTF
TRBJ1-2 | TRBV2 | 13 | - | - | TGTGCCAGCAGTGAAGGTCGGAACTATGGCTACACCTTC | CASSEGRNYGYTF
TRBJ2-3 | TRBV7-9 | 16 | - | - | TGTGCCAGCAGCCCTAGGGCCTTTGGGGCCACAGATACGCAGTATTTT | CASSPRAFGATDTQYF
TRBJ1-2 | TRBV19 | 11 | TRBD1 | - | TGTGCCAGTGGGACAGCCTATGGCTACACCTTC | CASGTAYGYTF
TRBJ2-3 | TRBV6-1 | 15 | TRBD2 | - | TGTGCCAGCAGTTCTAGCGGGGGGGTGACAGATACGCAGTATTTT | CASSSSGGVTDTQYF
TRBJ1-6 | TRBV5-6 | 14 | - | - | TGTGCCAGCAGCTCCGTGGACGGGGCGACACCCCTCCACTTT | CASSSVDGATPLHF
TRBJ2-7 | TRBV5-5 | 15 | - | - | TGTGCCAGCAGCCAAGATTCGCAGGGGACCTACGAGCAGTACTTC | CASSQDSQGTYEQYF
TRBJ2-1 | TRBV6-1 | 14 | - | - | TGTGCCAGTTTAATGAGGGGTAGATTCAATGAGCAGTTCTTC | CASLMRGRFNEQFF
TRBJ2-1 | TRBV6-1 | 16 | TRBD2 | - | TGTGCCAGCAGTGAACTTCGGGGGGGATCCTACAATGAGCAGTTCTTC | CASSELRGGSYNEQFF
TRBJ2-1 | TRBV10-2 | 14 | - | - | TGCGCCAGCAAAGAGGGGGTCCCCTACAATGAGCAGTTCTTC | CASKEGVPYNEQFF
TRBJ1-4 | TRBV27 | 15 | TRBD1 | - | TGTGCCAGCAGTTTATCGGGACAGGGAGGAGAAAAACTGTTTTTT | CASSLSGQGGEKLFF
TRBJ1-4 | TRBV10-3 | 16 | - | once | TGTGCCATCAGTGAGTCGACTGGGGGGCTGAAAGAAAAACTGTTTTTT | CAISESTGGLKEKLFF
TRBJ1-1 | TRBV13 | 13 | - | - | TGTGCCAGCAGCTGGACAGTGGCCCGTGAAGCTTTCTTT | CASSWTVAREAFF
TRBJ2-2 | TRBV7-2 | 14 | - | once | TGTGCCAGCAGCCACAGGGTGGGAACCGGGGAGCTGTTTTTT | CASSHRVGTGELFF
TRBJ1-2 | TRBV6-1 | 12 | - | - | TGTGCCAGCAGTGAAGAGGTGGATCGCTACACCTTC | CASSEEVDRYTF
TRBJ2-7 | TRBV18 | 12 | - | - | TGTGCCAGCTCTGGGGAGACGGTTGAGCAGTACTTC | CASSGETVEQYF
TRBJ2-7 | TRBV15 | 12 | - | - | TGTGCCACCAGCAGGGACACCTACGAGCAGTACTTC | CATSRDTYEQYF
TRBJ1-5 | TRBV27 | 17 | - | - | TGTGCCAGCAGTTTTTCCTACCGGGCCGGTCTCAATCAGCCCCAGCATTTT | CASSFSYRAGLNQPQHF
TRBJ2-6 | TRBV4-1 | 19 | TRBD2 | - | TGCGCCAGCAGCCAAGTCGGACTAGCGGACCCGCTTGGGGCCAACGTCCTGACTTTC | CASSQVGLADPLGANVLTF
TRBJ2-7 | TRBV27 | 15 | TRBD1 | - | TGTGCCAGCAGTTCCCCCGGGACAGACATCTACGAGCAGTACTTC | CASSSPGTDIYEQYF
TRBJ1-1 | TRBV30 | 13 | - | - | TGTGCCTGGAGCTGGGACATGAACACTGAAGCTTTCTTT | CAWSWDMNTEAFF
TRBJ1-5 | TRBV7-9 | 16 | - | once | TGTGCCAGCAGCTTAGCGGCCCAGGAGTTTGATCAGCCCCAGCATTTT | CASSLAAQEFDQPQHF
TRBJ2-7 | TRBV19 | 15 | - | - | TGTGCCAGTAGTAGGGGACCGGGAGATCCCTACGAGCAGTACTTC | CASSRGPGDPYEQYF
TRBJ1-1 | TRBV5-1 | 15 | - | - | TGCGCCAGCAGCTTTTTATATGGGATTTACACTGAAGCTTTCTTT | CASSFLYGIYTEAFF
TRBJ2-7 | TRBV11-1 | 17 | - | - | TGTGCCAGCAGCTCCCCAAAAACAGGGCTCAGCTCCTACGAGCAGTACTTC | CASSSPKTGLSSYEQYF
TRBJ2-1 | TRBV30 | 11 | - | - | TGTGCCTGGAGTGAGGGCGATGAGCAGTTCTTC | CAWSEGDEQFF
TRBJ1-1 | TRBV5-1 | 12 | - | - | TGCGCCAGCAGCTTGGAGTTATCGGGAGCTTTCTTT | CASSLELSGAFF
TRBJ1-6 | TRBV19 | 15 | - | - | TGTGCCAGTAGTTCCCAGATAGGGGATGATTCACCCCTCCACTTT | CASSSQIGDDSPLHF
TRBJ2-1 | TRBV4-2 | 14 | - | - | TGTGCCAGCAGCCAAGATTTGTGGGGCCTTGAGCAGTTCTTC | CASSQDLWGLEQFF
TRBJ1-5 | TRBV6-1 | 14 | - | - | TGTGCCAGCAGTGAAGATTGGGGTGGTCAGCCCCAGCATTTT | CASSEDWGGQPQHF
TRBJ1-2 | TRBV6-5 | 15 | - | - | TGTGCCAGCATTATTAACGCGGGGTCTAACTATGGCTACACCTTC | CASIINAGSNYGYTF
TRBJ1-2 | TRBV27 | 15 | - | - | TGTGCCAGCAGTTCTTGGGACACCCTTAACTATGGCTACACCTTC | CASSSWDTLNYGYTF